This T cell receptor beta chain was obtained from a study of CD8 T cells in Susac syndrome. RNA totalling about 0.45 to 1 ug underwent reverse transcription with random hexamers. In TCRdb, the immunoSEQ multiplex PCR reads were re-called with MiXCR into one record per CDR3 protein. The data contain over 150,000 distinct CDR3 sequences, around 96% of them seen just once; the ten biggest clones take up about 0.12%. The CDR3 is 16 residues long. The V gene lost 5 bases and the J gene lost 0 bases, with 15 bases spanning the gap. The V and J genes are TRBV12-3 or TRBV12-4 and TRBJ2-3; unclear D gene. Sequencing was done on a sample of CD4+ T cells from PBMCs. This clonotype originated in a human donor with Susac syndrome. As DNA, the CDR3 is TGTGCCAGCAGTCCTGTCCCGGGCGTCAGCACAGATACGCAGTATTTT. It yields the protein CASSPVPGVSTDTQYF.